A single T cell receptor beta chain is shown here with its context. Trimming removed 1 base from V and 4 bases from J; junction bases left unmatched: 2. This CDR3 region has 15 residues. In germline, CDR1 is LNHDA, CDR2 SQIVND (reference sequence). In the source study's methods: Estimation of nucleated cell counts was performed using reference gene primer amplification. Data came from immunoSEQ multiplex PCR; TCRdb stores just in-frame clones and leaves some out. The DNA was the basis for D and trimming; V, J and clone size are from that table. The sample lists around 250,000 clones; roughly nine tenths were seen once. The source of the sample is a study of blood T cell repertoires in COVID-19. Study-level information: COVID-19 samples from acute and convalescent phases originated in the United States, Italy and Spain. Sources were T cells, B-cell-depleted T cells, or PBMCs; the material itself was cDNA or gDNA.

The sequence was obtained from a man in his 60s with acute or convalescent COVID-19. The chain is built from TRBV19 and TRBJ1-1, with TRBD1 identical over 11 bases. The sequenced material came from peripheral blood. This CDR3 reads CASSIAGTGGTEAFF. Here the CDR3 DNA reads TGTGCCAGTAGTATAGCAGGGACAGGGGGCACTGAAGCTTTCTTT. Combining the CDR3 with reference TRBV19 and TRBJ1-1 gives the whole variable domain DGGITQSPKYLFRKEGQNVTLSCEQNLNHDAMYWYRQDPGQGLRLIYYSQIVNDFQKGDIAEGYSVSREKKESFPLTVTSAQKNPTAFYLCASSIAGTGGTEAFFGQGTRLTVV.